The 22 T cell receptor beta chains listed next were all sequenced from one sample in a study of T cell changes during pregnancy in multiple sclerosis. Only in-frame clones appear in the TCRdb table, and some are missing; sequencing was by immunoSEQ multiplex PCR. The sample comprises 37,000 or so clones, approximately 90% of which are singletons, and roughly 0.5% rests with the top ten. The sample here was CD4+ T cells from peripheral blood mononuclear cells, taken in the first trimester of pregnancy. Receptors originate from a female donor with multiple sclerosis, enrolled in a pregnancy study.

The genes are TRBV11-2 and TRBJ1-1, with D possibly TRBD1 on 5 matching bases. Trimming cost V 5 bases and J 1 base, with 8 bases left between them. Germline V CDR1 and CDR2: SGHAT, FQNNGV. CDR3 size: 13 residues. CDR3 nucleotides: TGTGCCAGCAGCCTGGACAAGAACACTGAAGCTTTCTTT. This codes for CASSLDKNTEAFF.

This chain links TRBV29-1 with TRBJ2-7; D is possibly TRBD1 (5 bases). The CDR3 length is 14 residues. Trimming cost V 0 bases and J 2 bases, with 11 bases left between them. Germline V gene sequence: CDR1 SQVTM, CDR2 ANQGSEA. CDR3 sequence reads: CSVEDGAEPYEQYF. The CDR3 DNA follows: TGCAGCGTTGAAGATGGGGCAGAGCCCTACGAGCAGTACTTC.

The chain carries TRBV5-1 and TRBJ2-2, with 9 bases aligning to TRBD1. The CDR3 is 17 amino acids. The trim removed 0 bases at V and 5 bases at J, leaving 8 bases unmatched. Per germline, CDR1 SGHRS and CDR2 YFSETQ. The CDR3 protein is CASSLVLQGARTGELFF. The CDR3, as DNA: TGCGCCAGCAGCTTGGTTTTACAGGGGGCGAGGACCGGGGAGCTGTTTTTT.

The V and J genes are TRBV4-2 and TRBJ2-2, with TRBD1 as a possible D gene (6 bases). CDR3 length equals 15 residues. CDR1 LGHNA and CDR2 YNFKEQ come from the germline V gene. With 0 bases removed from V and 6 bases from J, the gap between germline ends came to 11 bases. In DNA, the CDR3 is TGTGCCAGCAGCCAAGATCGCCAGGGGCCCGGGGAGCTGTTTTTT. As protein: CASSQDRQGPGELFF.

For the CDR3, the DNA is TGTGCCAGCAGTGAAGGGCAGAACACCGGGGAGCTGTTTTTT. It codes for CASSEGQNTGELFF. The chain carries TRBV6-1 and TRBJ2-2; D uncertain. The CDR3 runs to 14 residues. Trimming took off 1 base at V and 1 base at J, with 4 bases between the two ends. Germline V lookup: CDR1 MNHNS, CDR2 SASEGT.

This clone was recorded once. The chain joins TRBV6-5 to TRBJ2-4; D remains ambiguous. V was cut by 0 bases and J by 2 bases, with 8 bases left in between. Germline-derived CDR1 and CDR2 are MNHEY and SVGAGI. There are 15 residues in the CDR3. The CDR3 bases are TGTGCCAGCAGTTACTCGGCTAGGTCCAAAAACATTCAGTACTTC. Protein product: CASSYSARSKNIQYF.

The rearrangement links TRBV23-1 to TRBJ1-2; 9 bases line up with TRBD1. TRBV23-1 is sorted into the ORF group, with uncertain function. Unmatched junction bases numbered 14, after V lost 4 bases and J lost 2 bases. The CDR3 totals 18 residues. CDR3: CASSPVRTGDHLNYGYTF. The CDR3 nucleotides read TGCGCCAGCAGTCCGGTTAGGACAGGGGACCACCTAAACTATGGCTACACCTTC.

The chain carries TRBV18 and TRBJ1-2, with D possibly TRBD1 on 6 matching bases. Germline-derived CDR1 and CDR2 are KGHSH and LQKENI. V was shortened by 0 bases and J by 4 bases, with 15 bases between the two germline ends. CDR3 length: 16 residues. The CDR3 DNA follows: TGTGCCAGCTCACCACCTACCGGGACACCAGTCTATGGCTACACCTTC. Translating it yields CASSPPTGTPVYGYTF.

This chain links TRBV5-1 with TRBJ1-1; D ambiguous. In germline, CDR1 is SGHRS, CDR2 YFSETQ. This CDR3 spans 13 amino acids. V was pared by 0 bases and J by 2 bases, with 5 bases between. The DNA of the CDR3 is TGCGCCAGCAGCTTGGGCGGTAACACTGAAGCTTTCTTT. It encodes CASSLGGNTEAFF.

The genes are TRBV10-3 and TRBJ2-3; D perhaps matches TRBD2 (5 bases). V was trimmed by 4 bases and J by 3 bases, leaving 17 bases between them. The CDR3 has 16 amino acids. Germline V CDR1 and CDR2: ENHRY, SYGVKD. CDR3 protein: CAISGRADPGTDTQYF. For the CDR3, the DNA is TGTGCCATCAGTGGGCGGGCGGACCCGGGGACAGATACGCAGTATTTT.

The chain employs TRBV7-9 and TRBJ1-6; the D gene is possibly TRBD1 (6 bases). The ends were cut back, 5 bases at V and 2 bases at J, with 7 bases in the middle. Germline-derived CDR1 and CDR2 are SEHNR and FQNEAQ (reference sequence). The CDR3 totals 14 residues. The DNA of the CDR3 is TGTGCCAGCAGCGGGGGCGCCTATAATTCACCCCTCCACTTT. This encodes CASSGGAYNSPLHF.

The chain combines TRBV30 with TRBJ2-5; D is possibly TRBD1 (6 bases). Germline-derived CDR1 and CDR2 are GTSNPN and SVGIG (reference sequence). The CDR3 totals 16 residues. The V end lost 3 bases, the J end lost 2 bases, and 19 bases lay between the germline ends. The CDR3 bases are TGTGCCTGGAGCGGTACCCTGACAGGCCGACAAGAGACCCAGTACTTC. Its protein product is CAWSGTLTGRQETQYF.

The chain is built from TRBV6-5 and TRBJ2-1, with 8 bases that match TRBD1. CDR1 is MNHEY and CDR2 is SVGAGI in the germline V gene. V shed 4 bases, J shed 5 bases, and the junction held 7 bases outside the gene matches. The CDR3 is 15 residues long. The CDR3 region has the DNA TGTGCCAGCAGTTTTTCCTCGACAGGGGACAATGAGCAGTTCTTC. It translates to CASSFSSTGDNEQFF.

J is TRBJ2-7 and V is TRBV7-8, with D tentatively TRBD2 (6 bases). Germline-derived CDR1 and CDR2 are SGHVS and FQNEAQ. This CDR3 contains 18 residues. Trimming took 3 bases from V and 0 from J, leaving 21 bases between them. The DNA for the CDR3 is TGTGCCAGCAGCTTCCTGACCGACCGTAGCGGAAGCTCCTACGAGCAGTACTTC. Translation gives CASSFLTDRSGSSYEQYF.

The rearrangement uses TRBV7-6 and TRBJ1-1, with D possibly matching TRBD1 (5 bases). V was trimmed by 2 bases and J by 6 bases, leaving 13 bases between them. Germline assignment: CDR1 SGHVS and CDR2 FNYEAQ. The CDR3 is 14 residues long. CDR3 region: CASSLRGAVSEAFF. The CDR3 DNA follows: TGTGCCAGCAGCTTAAGGGGCGCAGTCTCTGAAGCTTTCTTT.

V and J are TRBV10-2 and TRBJ2-2; weak D call: TRBD2 (5 bases). V was cut by 6 bases and J by 7 bases, with 12 bases left in between. CDR1 is WSHSY, CDR2 SAAADI, per germline. There are 13 residues in the CDR3. CDR3 coding DNA: TGCGCCAGCAGACGGGATCGGGGCGGGGAGCTGTTTTTT. Translation gives CASRRDRGGELFF.

The DNA of the CDR3 is TGTGCCAGTAGTATAACGGGTGGCAATGAGCAGTTCTTC. Residues: CASSITGGNEQFF. The rearrangement links TRBV19 to TRBJ2-1; D remains unclear. From germline, CDR1 is LNHDA and CDR2 SQIVND (reference sequence). The CDR3 sequence is 13 residues long. The V end lost 2 bases, the J end lost 6 bases, and 8 bases lay between the germline ends.

This chain connects TRBV18 to TRBJ2-2, with 7 bases fitting TRBD1. Trimming at V came to 1 base and at J to 1 base, leaving 3 bases not matched to a gene. Germline V gene sequence: CDR1 KGHSH, CDR2 LQKENI. This CDR3 comprises 16 residues. CDR3 amino acids: CASSPLRTGNTGELFF. The DNA of the CDR3 is TGTGCCAGCTCACCACTCCGGACAGGGAACACCGGGGAGCTGTTTTTT. The full variable domain, in which reference TRBV18 and TRBJ2-2 provide the parts outside the CDR3, is NAGVMQNPRHLVRRRGQEARLRCSPMKGHSHVYWYRQLPEEGLKFMVYLQKENIIDESGMPKERFSAEFPKEGPSILRIQQVVRGDSAAYFCASSPLRTGNTGELFFGEGSRLTVL.

The V gene is TRBV19, the J gene TRBJ2-1; TRBD2 might be the D (6 bases). The length of the CDR3 is 14 residues. CDR1 is LNHDA and CDR2 is SQIVND in the germline V gene (reference sequence). Trimming pared 3 bases from V and 7 bases from J, leaving 13 bases between. CDR3 sequence: CASSIGGMKNEQFF. DNA for the CDR3: TGTGCCAGTAGTATTGGCGGGATGAAAAATGAGCAGTTCTTC.

The rearrangement links TRBV25-1 to TRBJ1-4; no clear D gene. The CDR3 runs 14 residues. V dropped 3 bases and J dropped 2 bases, with 7 bases sitting between them. Looked up from germline, CDR1 is MGHDK and CDR2 is SYGVNS. CDR3 in amino acids: CASSEEPTNEKLFF. CDR3 bases: TGTGCCAGCAGTGAGGAGCCGACTAATGAAAAACTGTTTTTT.

CDR3: CASSPAIGDSSNQPQHF. The CDR3 bases are TGTGCCAGCTCACCTGCGATAGGGGACAGTAGCAATCAGCCCCAGCATTTT. The chain couples TRBV18 to TRBJ1-5; 7 bases match TRBD1. Germline assignment: CDR1 KGHSH and CDR2 LQKENI. With 3 bases clipped from V and 0 bases from J, the junction kept 8 bases outside the gene matches. CDR3 length: 17 residues.

This sequence joins TRBV5-1 and TRBJ1-5, with 8 bases matching TRBD1. With 0 bases clipped from V and 4 bases from J, the junction kept 3 bases outside the gene matches. Germline V gene data show CDR1 as SGHRS and CDR2 as YFSETQ. The CDR3 is 15 residues long. The CDR3 sequence is CASSLGQGANQPQHF. CDR3 nucleotides: TGCGCCAGCAGCTTGGGGCAGGGGGCGAATCAGCCCCAGCATTTT.